Following are 29 T cell receptor beta chains from one sample sequenced in a study of OX40 agonist ivuxolimab in advanced cancers. Clones were sequenced by immunoSEQ multiplex PCR, and TCRdb holds only the in-frame ones, with some missing. Of about 75,000 clones in the sample, about 88% were seen once. Sequencing was performed on CD4+ or CD8+ T cells sorted from blood, taken in a trial of the OX40 agonist ivuxolimab. Every receptor here comes from an adult with an advanced solid tumor such as melanoma, head and neck, liver or kidney cancer.

The chain carries TRBV5-1 and TRBJ2-1; the D gene is possibly TRBD2 (6 bases). Germline V CDR1 and CDR2: SGHRS, YFSETQ. The CDR3 has 14 amino acids. V lost 4 bases to trimming and J lost 3 bases, with 11 bases between them. DNA for the CDR3: TGCGCCAGCAGCCCACCCGGGAGCTACAATGAGCAGTTCTTC. Amino acids: CASSPPGSYNEQFF.

The chain carries TRBV12-5 and TRBJ2-1; 7 nucleotides match TRBD2. The V gene's germline CDR1 is LGHNT and CDR2 FRNRAP. CDR3 length: 16 residues. J was trimmed by 6 bases and V by 4 bases; bases with no gene match: 12. CDR3 sequence reads: CASGSPLGGEGNEQFF. CDR3 nucleotide sequence: TGTGCTAGTGGTTCACCCCTGGGCGGGGAGGGCAATGAGCAGTTCTTC.

This clone was observed once. CDR3: CASSPGGLAGIYYEQYF. The CDR3 DNA sequence: TGTGCCAGCAGCCCGGGGGGGCTAGCGGGAATTTATTACGAGCAGTACTTC. The chain uses TRBV28 and TRBJ2-7; TRBD2 aligns across 9 bases. The CDR3 runs 17 residues. Germline CDR1 and CDR2: MDHEN and SYDVKM. Trimming removed 6 bases from V and 4 bases from J; junction bases left unmatched: 16.

The chain has TRBV6-1 and TRBJ2-2; D gene ambiguous. V was pared by 6 bases and J by 1 base, with 9 bases between. The CDR3 extends over 14 amino acids. Germline V gene lookup returns CDR1 MNHNS and CDR2 SASEGT. CDR3 in DNA: TGTGCCAGCAGACCGACCAGGAACACCGGGGAGCTGTTTTTT. Protein: CASRPTRNTGELFF.

This chain joins TRBV6-1 and TRBJ1-5; 11 bases agree with TRBD1. The CDR3 is made up of 14 amino acids. Germline CDR1 and CDR2: MNHNS and SASEGT. V was clipped by 7 bases and J by 9 bases; unmatched bases: 8. The CDR3 loop reads CASTGGQGARPQHF. The CDR3 DNA follows: TGTGCCAGCACAGGAGGACAGGGGGCGCGGCCCCAGCATTTT.

V usage is TRBV4-1 and J usage is TRBJ2-1; TRBD1 matches at 9 bases. V dropped 3 bases and J dropped 2; count of bases not matched to a gene: 11. Germline V gene sequence: CDR1 MGHRA, CDR2 YSYEKL. The CDR3 is 18 residues long. CDR3: CASSHSGTGGPPYNEQFF. The CDR3 DNA reads TGCGCCAGCAGCCATTCGGGAACAGGGGGCCCTCCCTACAATGAGCAGTTCTTC.

This clone was detected a few times. The chain carries TRBV11-2 and TRBJ2-2; TRBD1 might be the D (6 bases). The germline gives CDR1 SGHAT, CDR2 FQNNGV. V lost 2 bases and J lost 2, with 12 bases in between. The CDR3 totals 16 residues. In DNA form, the CDR3 reads TGTGCCAGCAGCTTATTTGGGACAACTAACACCGGGGAGCTGTTTTTT. It translates to CASSLFGTTNTGELFF.

Comments on this clone: Other DNA sequences within the sample encode an identical CDR3. In DNA, the CDR3 is TGCGCCAGCAGCTTAGGAGGGATGAACACTGAAGCTTTCTTT. Its protein product is CASSLGGMNTEAFF. The rearrangement links TRBV5-1 to TRBJ1-1, with D hard to call. CDR3 length: 14 amino acids. Trimming shortened V by 2 bases and J by 0 bases, and 8 bases separated the two germline ends. Looked up from germline, CDR1 is SGHRS and CDR2 is YFSETQ.

V usage is TRBV19 and J usage is TRBJ2-3; 11 bases are a match to TRBD2. The CDR3 length is 16 residues. The J segment lost 1 base and the V segment lost 4 bases, leaving 4 bases of the junction unmatched. Germline V gene lookup returns CDR1 LNHDA and CDR2 SQIVND (reference sequence). The CDR3 DNA sequence: TGTGCCAGTAGTAGCCCGGGACTAGCGGGCACAGATACGCAGTATTTT. It translates to CASSSPGLAGTDTQYF.

The genes are TRBV28 and TRBJ2-7, with D perhaps TRBD2 (6 bases). The CDR3 contains 15 residues. From germline, CDR1 is MDHEN and CDR2 SYDVKM. V was clipped by 5 bases and J by 2 bases, with 16 bases between them. The CDR3 is CASSLTSNVPYEQYF. The CDR3 DNA sequence: TGTGCCAGCAGTCTAACTAGCAATGTCCCCTACGAGCAGTACTTC.

CDR3 residues: CASSQRDRGYDGYTF. The CDR3 nucleotides are TGCGCCAGCAGCCAAAGGGACAGGGGGTATGATGGCTACACCTTC. The gene calls are TRBV4-3 and TRBJ1-2; 11 nucleotides match TRBD1. Germline CDR1 is LGHNA and CDR2 is YSLEER. V was pared by 2 bases and J by 6 bases, with 5 bases of the junction left unmatched. The CDR3 has 15 residues.

The chain combines TRBV19 with TRBJ2-3; 12 bases fit TRBD2. The CDR3 consists of 17 residues. Losses at the gene ends were 3 bases for V and 3 bases for J; bases not matched to a gene: 7. Germline-derived CDR1 and CDR2 are LNHDA and SQIVND (reference sequence). In DNA, the CDR3 is TGTGCCAGTAGTATCCCATCGACTAGCGGGAGTACAGATACGCAGTATTTT. Residues: CASSIPSTSGSTDTQYF.

V is TRBV2 and J is TRBJ1-1; 7 positions match TRBD1. V gave up 3 bases and J gave up 8 bases; unmatched junction bases: 6. The CDR3 is 13 residues long. CDR1 and CDR2 from the germline V gene are SNHLY and FYNNEI. The CDR3 region has the DNA TGTGCCAGCAGTGACTCACAGGGGTGGGAAGCTTTCTTT. Protein sequence: CASSDSQGWEAFF.

V is TRBV7-9 and J is TRBJ2-1; D tentatively reads TRBD1 or TRBD2 (5 bases each). V lost 5 bases and J 6 bases, leaving 23 bases between the germline ends. CDR3 length: 17 residues. The germline V gene has CDR1 SEHNR and CDR2 FQNEAQ (reference sequence). The CDR3 protein is CASSILPRAFGTNEQFF. In DNA, the CDR3 is TGTGCCAGCAGCATACTCCCGCGAGCCTTCGGGACCAATGAGCAGTTCTTC. The whole variable domain, filled in from reference TRBV7-9 and TRBJ2-1, reads DTGVSQNPRHKITKRGQNVTFRCDPISEHNRLYWYRQTLGQGPEFLTYFQNEAQLEKSRLLSDRFSAERPKGSFSTLEIQRTEQGDSAMYLCASSILPRAFGTNEQFFGPGTRLTVL.

This chain links TRBV19 with TRBJ1-2; 9 bases line up with TRBD1. Germline CDR1 is LNHDA and CDR2 is SQIVND (reference sequence). This CDR3 has 14 amino acids. V was pared by 7 bases and J by 4 bases, with 7 bases of the junction left unmatched. The CDR3 sequence: CASMTSGQGYGYTF. DNA of the CDR3: TGTGCCAGTATGACATCGGGACAGGGCTATGGCTACACCTTC.

This chain uses TRBV6-5 with TRBJ1-1; unclear D gene. The V end lost 5 bases, the J end lost 11 bases, and 15 bases lay between the germline ends. Germline lookup yields CDR1 MNHEY and CDR2 SVGAGI. The CDR3 runs to 12 residues. The chain's CDR3 is CASSAPGKEAFF. The CDR3 bases are TGTGCCAGCAGTGCGCCAGGTAAGGAGGCTTTCTTT.

This clone turned up a few times. The chain recombines TRBV6-1 with TRBJ1-2; 7 nucleotides agree with TRBD1. Germline V gene data show CDR1 as MNHNS and CDR2 as SASEGT. V was pared by 8 bases and J by 8 bases, with 11 bases of the junction left unmatched. The CDR3 consists of 13 residues. The CDR3 here is CASPGQSQRGYTF. DNA for the CDR3: TGTGCCAGCCCGGGACAGAGCCAGCGGGGCTACACCTTC.

The rearrangement links TRBV6-1 to TRBJ1-3; D is perhaps TRBD1 (5 bases). CDR1 and CDR2 (germline): MNHNS, SASEGT. CDR3 length equals 16 residues. Trimming removed 3 bases from V and 3 bases from J, with 15 bases in between. The DNA for the CDR3 is TGTGCCAGCAGTGATAGGGGCGGCGTTTATGGAAACACCATATATTTT. Translation: CASSDRGGVYGNTIYF.

The chain joins TRBV18 to TRBJ2-5; D may be TRBD1 (5 bases). The J call may not be correct, given that the DNA end is closer to TRBJ2-7. This CDR3 region has 14 residues. Germline CDR1 is KGHSH and CDR2 is LQKENI. This CDR3 reads CASSPGAQMDEQYF. CDR3 DNA sequence: TGTGCCAGCTCACCAGGGGCACAGATGGACGAGCAGTACTTC.

This clone was seen once. This chain links TRBV15 with TRBJ2-7; D is ambiguous. This CDR3 has 14 amino acids. The germline gives CDR1 LNHNV, CDR2 YYDKDF (reference sequence). The germline V and J ends were trimmed by 0 bases and 6 bases, with 12 bases remaining between them. The CDR3 here is CATSRDRTGAEQYF. The CDR3 coding sequence is TGTGCCACCAGCAGAGATCGGACCGGTGCCGAGCAGTACTTC.

The chain recombines TRBV7-9 with TRBJ1-1, with D possibly TRBD1 on 6 matching bases. Trimming removed 8 bases at V and 0 bases at J, with 13 bases between. The germline V gene has CDR1 SEHNR and CDR2 FQNEAQ (reference sequence). The CDR3 has 14 amino acids. The CDR3 region is CASCQDSLNTEAFF. Here the CDR3 DNA reads TGTGCCAGCTGCCAGGACAGTTTGAACACTGAAGCTTTCTTT.

V usage is TRBV11-2 and J usage is TRBJ1-3; unclear D gene. The V end was cut by 3 bases, the J end by 1 base, with 13 bases between. Germline V gives CDR1 SGHAT, CDR2 FQNNGV. The CDR3 is 16 residues long. The CDR3 DNA sequence: TGTGCCAGCAGCTTGGGCCTTGCTCCTTCTGGAAACACCATATATTTT. It yields the protein CASSLGLAPSGNTIYF.

This chain connects TRBV4-1 to TRBJ1-2; 7 nucleotides align to TRBD1. CDR3 length equals 14 residues. J gave up 4 bases and V 0 bases, and 2 bases lay outside the gene matches. Looked up from germline, CDR1 is MGHRA and CDR2 is YSYEKL. The CDR3 coding sequence is TGCGCCAGCAGCCAAGACAGGGGGAGCTATGGCTACACCTTC. Protein product: CASSQDRGSYGYTF.

The chain is built from TRBV19 and TRBJ2-1, with 7 bases fitting TRBD2. This CDR3 spans 15 amino acids. The J segment lost 7 bases and the V segment lost 10 bases, leaving 16 bases of the junction unmatched. In germline, CDR1 is LNHDA, CDR2 SQIVND (reference sequence). Here the CDR3 DNA reads TGTGCCACCTCTTGGATGGGAGGGCCGGAAAATGAGCAGTTCTTC. Translated: CATSWMGGPENEQFF.

The chain uses TRBV28 and TRBJ2-3; 7 bases map to TRBD2. Germline V gene sequence: CDR1 MDHEN, CDR2 SYDVKM. The trim removed 2 bases at V and 0 bases at J, leaving 2 bases unmatched. This CDR3 has 15 residues. For the CDR3, the DNA is TGTGCCAGCAGTTTAAGCGGGACCAGCACAGATACGCAGTATTTT. Amino acids: CASSLSGTSTDTQYF.

There are a few counts of this clone. The V and J genes are TRBV5-1 and TRBJ2-1, with 10 bases lining up with TRBD2. This CDR3 comprises 16 residues. Germline V gene lookup returns CDR1 SGHRS and CDR2 YFSETQ. V shed 3 bases and J 4 bases; nucleotides not matched to a gene: 7. CDR3 bases: TGCGCCAGCAGCTGGCAAACTAGCGGGGCGTACAATGAGCAGTTCTTC. Protein product: CASSWQTSGAYNEQFF.

The sample holds one count of this clone. This chain links TRBV29-1 with TRBJ2-7, with D possibly TRBD1 on 5 matching bases. In germline, CDR1 is SQVTM, CDR2 ANQGSEA. V was clipped by 1 base and J by 3 bases, with 10 bases between them. The CDR3 extends over 13 amino acids. The CDR3: CSVEGWGSYEQYF. CDR3 sequence (DNA): TGCAGCGTTGAAGGATGGGGCAGCTACGAGCAGTACTTC.

The chain combines TRBV6-5 with TRBJ2-7; no definite D call. Germline values: CDR1 MNHEY, CDR2 SVGAGI. The CDR3 is 11 residues long. With 5 bases removed from V and 5 bases from J, the gap between germline ends came to 7 bases. In nucleotides, the CDR3 is TGTGCCAGCAGTGAACTTGACGAGCAGTACTTC. Protein: CASSELDEQYF.

The chain joins TRBV28 to TRBJ1-1, with 11 bases lining up with TRBD1. The CDR3 is 16 amino acids. The germline V gene has CDR1 MDHEN and CDR2 SYDVKM. Trimming cost V 8 bases and J 1 base; bases outside gene matches: 9. As DNA, the CDR3 is TGTGCCAGCCGTTCTCCGGGACAGGGGGGGAACACTGAAGCTTTCTTT. It codes for CASRSPGQGGNTEAFF.